Sequencing of this T cell receptor beta chain was carried out in a study of blood T cell repertoires in COVID-19 (dated by TCRdb to 2020 to 2022). Describing the broader study: Samples covering the acute and convalescent phases of COVID-19 were provided by collaborators in the United States, Italy and Spain. The sample metadata nearly always contained a de-identified subject ID, COVID-19 status, age in years and sex. The samples were drawn from the first 160 participants of the ongoing ImmuneRACE study and from 1,254 subjects provided by 6 global collaborators. The dataset comprised deeply sampled blood TCRbeta repertoires from subjects exposed to, actively infected with, or recovered from COVID-19. HLA class I and class II types, where available, came from metadata supplied by the sample provider rather than from assay-based typing. The repertoires were made available in a free public database intended to serve as a resource for research on the immune response to SARS-CoV-2. The prospective study material was composed of cDNA or gDNA derived from T cells, B-cell-depleted T cells, or PBMCs. What the authors observed across the whole study: The quantity of clinical and demographic metadata differed by source and by participant and was supplied without curation.

TCRbeta CDR3 regions were amplified from genomic DNA using the immunoSEQ Assay, a bias-controlled multiplex PCR. For the original study's pipeline: Within the assay, amplification of reference gene primers was used to estimate how many nucleated cells each sample contained. To quantify the absolute abundance of each unique TCRbeta CDR3 rearrangement, sequence reads were collapsed and filtered. For each sample, productive Simpson clonality was calculated as the square root of Simpson's diversity index across productive rearrangements. The immuneACCESS repertoire file appears here via TCRdb, limited to in-frame rearrangements. These files lack a portion of the clones; in checked studies, under half of the deficit traces to unresolved V genes, and the cause of the others is not known. From that table come the V and J calls and clone size; the DNA was used to work out D and trimming. For this sample the table gives more than 60,000 clones, of which roughly 90% were detected only once. 20% to 25% of the sample lies in the top ten.

The CDR3 covers 14 residues, taking in both the cysteine and the phenylalanine. Only CDR3 DNA is held: 42 bases, read in frame from base 1. V loses 3 bases at its end and J loses 8 bases; junction bases beyond the gene matches: 6. The germline V gene specifies SGHDT as CDR1 and YYEEEE as CDR2. The count of this clone is one. Its antigen remains undetermined. It has no much larger one-base neighbor in the sample; base qualities were not kept. Whole blood was collected in K2EDTA tubes by collaborating institutions according to the institutions' own protocols. For TCRbeta analysis, collaborators shipped samples as frozen whole blood, isolated PBMCs, or DNA extracted from either of those sample types.

The sample comprised peripheral blood. The receptor's source is a woman aged 50 to 60 with active or convalescent COVID-19. The chain joins TRBV5-6 to TRBJ1-4; TRBD1 lines up with 8 middle nucleotides. The nucleotides are TGTGCCAGCAGCTCAGGACAGGGAGGCGAAAAACTGTTTTTT. This encodes CASSSGQGGEKLFF.